These 23 T cell receptor beta chains were all obtained from the same sample, sequenced in a study of OX40 agonist ivuxolimab in advanced cancers. The table came from immunoSEQ multiplex PCR; TCRdb's copy has only in-frame clones and leaves some out. There are 100,000 to 110,000 clones in the sample; roughly 90% occur only once, and about 0.15% lies in the top ten. The source material was CD4+ or CD8+ T cells sorted from blood, sampled in a trial of the OX40 agonist ivuxolimab. Every receptor here comes from an adult with an advanced solid tumor such as melanoma, head and neck, liver or kidney cancer.

This clone occurred once. The rearrangement uses TRBV6-5 and TRBJ1-2; TRBD1 matches 9 bases. This CDR3 region has 14 residues. J lost 7 bases, V lost 4 bases, and 7 bases had no gene match. Per germline, CDR1 MNHEY and CDR2 SVGAGI. The CDR3 reads CASSSPGQGGGYTF. The CDR3 DNA follows: TGTGCCAGCAGTTCCCCGGGACAGGGAGGTGGCTACACCTTC.

The chain is built from TRBV29-1 and TRBJ2-1, with a tentative D call TRBD2 (5 bases). The CDR3 has 12 residues. The V end lost 7 bases, the J end lost 1 base, and 8 bases lay between the germline ends. Germline loops: CDR1 SQVTM, CDR2 ANQGSEA. In nucleotides, the CDR3 is TGCAGCGCGGAGGCGTCCTACAATGAGCAGTTCTTC. The encoded protein is CSAEASYNEQFF.

The chain employs TRBV7-3 and TRBJ1-6; no firm D call. The germline V gene encodes CDR1 SGHTA and CDR2 FQGTGA. V lost 5 bases, J lost 9 bases, and 17 bases lay in between. This CDR3 contains 15 residues. CDR3 nucleotides: TGTGCCAGCAGCCCCTCGGGTGGCCGGGCTTCACCCCTCCACTTT. Translated, it gives CASSPSGGRASPLHF.

The chain employs TRBV7-3 and TRBJ2-2; D remains unclear. Germline lookup yields CDR1 SGHTA and CDR2 FQGTGA. There are 16 residues in the CDR3. V lost 5 bases to trimming and J lost 2 bases, with 15 bases between them. CDR3 DNA sequence: TGTGCCAGCAGCCGAAGTACGGGCCCTAACACCGGGGAGCTGTTTTTT. Translated, it gives CASSRSTGPNTGELFF.

The chain recombines TRBV28 with TRBJ2-7, with 10 nucleotides matching TRBD2. In germline, CDR1 is MDHEN, CDR2 SYDVKM. The CDR3 has 15 residues. After removal of 4 bases from V and 2 bases from J, the junction contained 5 bases not matched to a gene. The CDR3, as DNA: TGTGCCAGCAGTTCAACCGGGACTAGCGCCTACGAGCAGTACTTC. The encoded protein is CASSSTGTSAYEQYF.

This rearrangement joins TRBV2 to TRBJ1-1; D is unresolved. This CDR3 comprises 14 residues. Trimming cost V 2 bases and J 0 bases, with 7 bases left between them. Looked up from germline, CDR1 is SNHLY and CDR2 is FYNNEI. The CDR3 here is CASSELMVNTEAFF. The CDR3 region has the DNA TGTGCCAGCAGTGAATTGATGGTGAACACTGAAGCTTTCTTT.

CDR3 DNA: TGTGCCAGCAGTCCCGGGACAGGAAACTATGGCTACACCTTC. Amino acids: CASSPGTGNYGYTF. The chain employs TRBV2 and TRBJ1-2; 8 bases are shared with TRBD1. The V segment lost 5 bases and the J segment 2 bases; nucleotides outside the gene matches: 4. Germline assignment: CDR1 SNHLY and CDR2 FYNNEI. The CDR3 runs 14 residues.

The chain combines TRBV14 with TRBJ2-2, with 7 bases aligning to TRBD2. This CDR3 has 15 residues. The germline V gene has CDR1 SGHDN and CDR2 FVKESK. V shed 4 bases, J shed 9 bases, and the junction held 11 bases outside the gene matches. CDR3 nucleotide sequence: TGTGCCAGCAGCCGCCGCAGCGGGGTAACCCGGGAGCTGTTTTTT. As protein: CASSRRSGVTRELFF.

The chain joins TRBV7-9 to TRBJ1-2, with D hard to call. This CDR3 has 12 amino acids. Germline CDR1 is SEHNR and CDR2 is FQNEAQ (reference sequence). With 1 base removed from V and 8 bases from J, the gap between germline ends came to 8 bases. The CDR3 bases are TGTGCCAGCAGCTTAGTCAAGTGGGGCTACACCTTC. Translated, it gives CASSLVKWGYTF. The variable domain in full, with the rest retrieved from reference TRBV7-9 and TRBJ1-2, is DTGVSQNPRHKITKRGQNVTFRCDPISEHNRLYWYRQTLGQGPEFLTYFQNEAQLEKSRLLSDRFSAERPKGSFSTLEIQRTEQGDSAMYLCASSLVKWGYTFGSGTRLTVV.

V is TRBV2 and J is TRBJ2-1, with D possibly being TRBD1 (6 bases). The CDR3 extends over 15 amino acids. Trimming took 7 bases from V and 0 from J, leaving 13 bases between them. Germline-derived CDR1 and CDR2 are SNHLY and FYNNEI. The CDR3 nucleotides are TGTGCCAGCACTGGACAGACGAGCTCCTACAATGAGCAGTTCTTC. Its translation: CASTGQTSSYNEQFF. Using reference TRBV2 and TRBJ2-1 for the parts outside the CDR3, the full variable domain is EPEVTQTPSHQVTQMGQEVILRCVPISNHLYFYWYRQILGQKVEFLVSFYNNEISEKSEIFDDQFSVERPDGSNFTLKIRSTKLEDSAMYFCASTGQTSSYNEQFFGPGTRLTVL.

The chain recombines TRBV5-1 with TRBJ2-1; D gene ambiguous. The CDR3 consists of 12 residues. Trimming cost V 2 bases and J 5 bases, with 5 bases left between them. Germline V lookup: CDR1 SGHRS, CDR2 YFSETQ. CDR3 region: CASSLPHNEQFF. CDR3 sequence (DNA): TGCGCCAGCAGCTTACCTCACAATGAGCAGTTCTTC.

The CDR3 bases are TGTGCCAGCAGGCAGGATCGCAATCAGCCCCAGCATTTT. Its translation: CASRQDRNQPQHF. The chain employs TRBV2 and TRBJ1-5; D ambiguous. Germline V gives CDR1 SNHLY, CDR2 FYNNEI. V lost 6 bases and J lost 2, with 8 bases in between. CDR3 size: 13 residues.

The chain links TRBV4-2 to TRBJ1-3; D remains unclear. This CDR3 is built from 19 residues. V lost 0 bases and J lost 0, with 18 bases in between. Germline V CDR1 and CDR2: LGHNA, YNFKEQ. Written as DNA, the CDR3 is TGTGCCAGCAGCCAAGATAGTCGGCTTACCCCCTCCTCTGGAAACACCATATATTTT. Translation: CASSQDSRLTPSSGNTIYF.

This clone came up a few times. This chain joins TRBV6-1 and TRBJ1-2; D not resolved. The CDR3 contains 15 residues. Germline values: CDR1 MNHNS, CDR2 SASEGT. Trimming stripped 0 bases from V and 4 bases from J, with 12 bases between. CDR3 protein: CASSEAGIPGYGYTF. The CDR3 bases are TGTGCCAGCAGTGAAGCGGGTATCCCCGGCTATGGCTACACCTTC.

This rearrangement joins TRBV5-1 to TRBJ1-1; D is possibly TRBD1 (5 bases). V was clipped by 0 bases and J by 1 base, with 10 bases between them. The CDR3 runs to 15 residues. Germline CDR1 and CDR2: SGHRS and YFSETQ. CDR3 amino acids: CASSLGGLGNTEAFF. The CDR3 DNA reads TGCGCCAGCAGCTTGGGGGGCCTCGGGAACACTGAAGCTTTCTTT.

This clone was seen a single time. This sequence joins TRBV5-1 and TRBJ1-3, with TRBD1 identical over 8 bases. With 4 bases clipped from V and 0 bases from J, the junction kept 6 bases outside the gene matches. This CDR3 has 16 residues. Germline assignment: CDR1 SGHRS and CDR2 YFSETQ. CDR3 amino acids: CASSAGGQDSGNTIYF. CDR3 bases: TGCGCCAGCAGCGCCGGGGGACAGGACTCTGGAAACACCATATATTTT. The whole variable domain, remainder taken from reference TRBV5-1 and TRBJ1-3, is KAGVTQTPRYLIKTRGQQVTLSCSPISGHRSVSWYQQTPGQGLQFLFEYFSETQRNKGNFPGRFSGRQFSNSRSEMNVSTLELGDSALYLCASSAGGQDSGNTIYFGEGSWLTVV.

V and J are TRBV30 and TRBJ1-5; no clear D gene. The germline CDR1 and CDR2 sequences are GTSNPN and SVGIG (reference sequence). Between the trimmed V and J ends, which lost 5 bases and 0 bases, there was a span of 8 bases. The CDR3 contains 13 residues. CDR3 in DNA: TGTGCCTGGGGACGCAATAGCAATCAGCCCCAGCATTTT. Its translation is CAWGRNSNQPQHF. The full variable domain, in which reference TRBV30 and TRBJ1-5 provide the parts outside the CDR3, is SQTIHQWPATLVQPVGSPLSLECTVEGTSNPNLYWYRQAAGRGLQLLFYSVGIGQISSEVPQNLSASRPQDRQFILSSKKLLLSDSGFYLCAWGRNSNQPQHFGDGTRLSIL.

The chain joins TRBV15 to TRBJ2-7; tentatively, D is TRBD1 (6 bases). This CDR3 spans 17 amino acids. V lost 1 base and J 4 bases, leaving 20 bases between the germline ends. Germline values: CDR1 LNHNV, CDR2 YYDKDF (reference sequence). The CDR3 DNA follows: TGTGCCACCAGCAGAGGGCCCCTAACAGGGACGGGATACGAGCAGTACTTC. Residues: CATSRGPLTGTGYEQYF.

The chain carries TRBV21-1 and TRBJ1-1; TRBD1 is the table's D call and was not checked against the DNA. TRBV21-1 is assigned pseudogene status. This CDR3 contains 15 residues. CDR3 region: CASSKGQGAGTEAFF. The CDR3 DNA is TGTGCCAGCAGCAAAGGACAGGGGGCGGGCACTGAAGCTTTCTTT.

This clone was seen only once. Here the CDR3 reads CAWKAPEPLDRYEQYF. The CDR3 DNA reads as TGTGCCTGGAAGGCTCCGGAGCCCTTGGATCGCTACGAGCAGTACTTC. The chain couples TRBV30 to TRBJ2-7; no clear D gene. Germline-derived CDR1 and CDR2 are GTSNPN and SVGIG (reference sequence). This CDR3 is built from 16 residues. Between the trimmed V and J ends, which lost 4 bases and 3 bases, there was a span of 22 bases.

The chain recombines TRBV25-1 with TRBJ2-7; D is possibly TRBD1 or TRBD2 (5 bases each). The CDR3 contains 14 residues. Trimming cost V 4 bases and J 2 bases, with 12 bases left between them. Germline V gene sequence: CDR1 MGHDK, CDR2 SYGVNS. CDR3 nucleotides: TGTGCCAGCAGTGCAACGGGGCCTCCCTACGAGCAGTACTTC. Its translation is CASSATGPPYEQYF.

This clone was seen once. The genes are TRBV5-1 and TRBJ1-4; no clear D gene. This CDR3 is built from 15 residues. Trimming took 0 bases from V and 4 from J, leaving 10 bases between them. The germline gives CDR1 SGHRS, CDR2 YFSETQ. The chain's CDR3 is CASSLGWQINEKLFF. The CDR3 region has the DNA TGCGCCAGCAGCTTGGGTTGGCAGATTAATGAAAAACTGTTTTTT.

This rearrangement joins TRBV29-1 to TRBJ1-5, with D possibly being TRBD1 (5 bases). The germline V gene encodes CDR1 SQVTM and CDR2 ANQGSEA. The CDR3 loop spans 12 amino acids. V lost 3 bases and J 11 bases, leaving 14 bases between the germline ends. Here the CDR3 reads CSVEGGTGAQHF. CDR3 in DNA: TGCAGCGTTGAGGGGGGGACGGGGGCCCAGCATTTT.